Included here is one T cell receptor (beta chain) sequence, with context. There are 13 residues in the CDR3. V dropped 8 bases and J dropped 7 bases, with 17 bases sitting between them. The sample comes from a study of blood T cell repertoires in COVID-19. Study overall: Acute-phase and convalescent COVID-19 samples originated in the United States, Italy and Spain. Nucleic acid was either cDNA or gDNA, and it came from T cells, B-cell-depleted T cells, or PBMCs.

Authors' methods: Amplification from reference gene primers served as the basis for estimated nucleated cell counts. Assay: immunoSEQ multiplex PCR; the TCRdb copy retains only in-frame clones and omits some. From that table come the V and J calls and clone size; the DNA was used to work out D and trimming. The data show roughly 160,000 clones, approximately 81% seen once. The source of this sequence is a middle-aged man with acute or convalescent COVID-19. The rearrangement joins TRBV12-3 or TRBV12-4 to TRBJ1-1; D may be TRBD1 (5 bases). The sample was peripheral blood. Here the CDR3 reads CASLPGPGVEAFF. The CDR3 nucleotides are TGTGCCAGCCTCCCCGGTCCGGGGGTTGAAGCTTTCTTT.